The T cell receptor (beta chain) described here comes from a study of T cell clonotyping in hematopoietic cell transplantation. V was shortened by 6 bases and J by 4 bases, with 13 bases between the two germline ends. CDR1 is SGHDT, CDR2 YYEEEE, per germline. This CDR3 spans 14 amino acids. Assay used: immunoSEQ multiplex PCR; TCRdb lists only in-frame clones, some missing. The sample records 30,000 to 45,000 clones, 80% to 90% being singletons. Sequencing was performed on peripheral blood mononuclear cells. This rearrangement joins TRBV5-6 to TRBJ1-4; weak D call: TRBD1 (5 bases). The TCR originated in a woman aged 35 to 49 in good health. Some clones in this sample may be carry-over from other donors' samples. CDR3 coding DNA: TGTGCCAGCATCCACCGGGGCCTTAATGAAAAACTGTTTTTT. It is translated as CASIHRGLNEKLFF.